Listed below are T cell receptor beta chains from one sample, sequenced in a study of cytomegalovirus exposure and HLA in healthy donors. Assay used: immunoSEQ multiplex PCR; TCRdb lists only in-frame clones, some missing. The data contain about 95,000 clones, approximately 80% of them singletons. The sequencing input was PBMCs. The receptors were gathered from a man between 25 and 39 years old in good health and CMV-seropositive. The CDR3 runs from the conserved cysteine through the conserved F or W. The D gene is left open where the match is weak. Only some rows state a clone size, as once, few, many or a class for expanded clones.

once,TRBD1,TRBV19,TRBJ2-2,TGTGCCAGTAGTATAGGGGCCGGGACAGTGAACACCGGGGAGCTGTTTTTT,CASSIGAGTVNTGELFF
once,TRBD1,TRBV7-8,TRBJ2-3,TGTGCCAGCAGCTTAGCGATGGACAGGGGGTTGGCAGATACGCAGTATTTT,CASSLAMDRGLADTQYF
-,-,TRBV2,TRBJ1-3,TGTGCCAGCAGAGGGGATCAGGGAAACACCATATATTTT,CASRGDQGNTIYF
-,TRBD1,TRBV27,TRBJ2-1,TGTGCCAGCAGTTCTCCGACAGGGGGCGCTTGGGCAGAGCAGTTCTTC,CASSSPTGGAWAEQFF
-,-,TRBV5-1,TRBJ1-5,TGCGCCAGCAGCTTGGCGGGGGATCAGCCCCAGCATTTT,CASSLAGDQPQHF
-,-,TRBV20-1,TRBJ1-2,TGCAGTGCTAGTAACGGAGGCAGCTACACCTTC,CSASNGGSYTF
-,-,TRBV6-5,TRBJ2-1,TGTGCCAGCAGCCATAAACGAGGTGAGCAGTTCTTC,CASSHKRGEQFF
-,TRBD1,TRBV29-1,TRBJ1-2,TGCAGCGTTGAACCCCAGGGGGCGAATCGTAACTATGGCTACACCTTC,CSVEPQGANRNYGYTF
-,-,TRBV27,TRBJ2-3,TGTGCCAGCTCCTTTGTGGGAGGCACAGATACGCAGTATTTT,CASSFVGGTDTQYF
-,-,TRBV28,TRBJ2-7,TGTGCCAGCAGCTGGGGGCAGGGCTACGAGCAGTACTTC,CASSWGQGYEQYF
-,TRBD1,TRBV18,TRBJ1-2,TGTGCCAGCTCACCGGACAGGGATGGCTACACCTTC,CASSPDRDGYTF
-,-,TRBV9,TRBJ1-3,TGTGCCAGCAGCGTATACGGTGGCTCTGGAAACACCATATATTTT,CASSVYGGSGNTIYF
-,-,TRBV19,TRBJ2-7,TGTGCCAGTAGTATACTCGGACGGGGAAGCTACGAGCAGTACTTC,CASSILGRGSYEQYF
-,-,TRBV27,TRBJ2-7,TGTGCCAGCAGTTTATCGGCCAGCTCCTACGAGCAGTACTTC,CASSLSASSYEQYF
-,-,TRBV27,TRBJ2-1,TGTGCCGGCAGTCCCTACGGGGATGAGCAGTTCTTC,CAGSPYGDEQFF
-,-,TRBV27,TRBJ1-2,TGTGCCAGCAGTCTCTGGGGCAGGGAGGCGGATGGCTACACCTTC,CASSLWGREADGYTF
-,TRBD1,TRBV19,TRBJ2-4,TGTGCCAGTAGTGTGGACAGGTGGGAAAACATTCAGTACTTC,CASSVDRWENIQYF
-,-,TRBV21-1,TRBJ2-1,TGTGCCAGCAGCTACCGGACTAGCGGGATAAATGAGCAGTTCTTC,CASSYRTSGINEQFF
-,-,TRBV5-8,TRBJ1-1,TGTGCCAGCAGCTTGGGGATTCCGGGAGCTTTCTTT,CASSLGIPGAFF
few,-,TRBV7-2,TRBJ1-5,TGTGCCAGCAGCTTAGTGGGGGGGCCGAGCAATCAGCCCCAGCATTTT,CASSLVGGPSNQPQHF
-,-,TRBV27,TRBJ2-1,TGTGCCAGCAGCCTTATTTATCTTAGCCATGAGCAGTTCTTC,CASSLIYLSHEQFF
-,-,TRBV4-3,TRBJ2-3,TGCGCCAGCAGCCAAGAGGGGGGTCTCAGCACAGATACGCAGTATTTT,CASSQEGGLSTDTQYF
-,TRBD1,TRBV27,TRBJ2-7,TGTGCCAGCAGTTCCCCGGGACAGGGGGCCTACGAGCAGTACTTC,CASSSPGQGAYEQYF
-,-,TRBV7-2,TRBJ2-5,TGTGCCAGCAGGGGGGCCACTCGACAAGAGACCCAGTACTTC,CASRGATRQETQYF
-,-,TRBV6-6,TRBJ1-2,TGTGCCAGCAGTCCACCGGGGGGCGATGGCTACACCTTC,CASSPPGGDGYTF
-,TRBD1,TRBV10-2,TRBJ1-5,TGCGCCAGCTCCCAGGACAGGGTGAGCAATCAGCCCCAGCATTTT,CASSQDRVSNQPQHF
few,TRBD1,TRBV6-6,TRBJ1-1,TGTGCCAGCCACCAGGGACAGTTCATGAACACTGAAGCTTTCTTT,CASHQGQFMNTEAFF
-,-,TRBV5-5,TRBJ1-4,TGTGCCAGCAGCCGGGGGACTAATGAAAAACTGTTTTTT,CASSRGTNEKLFF
-,TRBD1,TRBV29-1,TRBJ1-2,TGCAGCGTTGAAGGAATAGGGGGACCGGGACAGGGGGACTATGGCTACACCTTC,CSVEGIGGPGQGDYGYTF
once,-,TRBV7-9,TRBJ2-2,TGTGCCAGCCCCTTTAATTACGGGAAGACCGGAGAGATCGGGGAGCTGTTTTTT,CASPFNYGKTGEIGELFF
once,TRBD2,TRBV6-4,TRBJ2-2,TGTGCCAGCAGTGACTTTGGGGGACTACAAACCGGGGAGCTGTTTTTT,CASSDFGGLQTGELFF
-,TRBD1,TRBV7-9,TRBJ2-3,TGTGCCAGCAGCAATGCCCGGGACAGGGTTACAGATACGCAGTATTTT,CASSNARDRVTDTQYF
-,TRBD2,TRBV29-1,TRBJ2-5,TGCAGCCTAAACGTAGCGGGAGGATACCAAGAGACCCAGTACTTC,CSLNVAGGYQETQYF
-,-,TRBV30,TRBJ1-5,TGTGCCTGGAGTGTAAAGGGGGGGAATGGCAATCAGCCCCAGCATTTT,CAWSVKGGNGNQPQHF
-,-,TRBV29-1,TRBJ1-1,TGCAGCGTTCGGGGTATTGAGGGCACTGAAGCTTTCTTT,CSVRGIEGTEAFF
-,-,TRBV5-1,TRBJ2-1,TGCGCCAGCAGCTTGGGGAGCGGTAGCTCCTACAATGAGCAGTTCTTC,CASSLGSGSSYNEQFF
-,-,TRBV5-1,TRBJ2-4,TGCGCCAGCAGCTTGGATCCCGCTGTAGATCAGTACTTC,CASSLDPAVDQYF
-,-,TRBV15,TRBJ2-1,TGTGCCACCAGCAGAGATCTCGCTAGCTACGGCGATGAGCAGTTCTTC,CATSRDLASYGDEQFF
-,-,TRBV6-5,TRBJ2-7,TGTGCCCACCCCCACGGTTACGAGCAGTACTTC,CAHPHGYEQYF
few,-,TRBV5-5,TRBJ1-1,TGTGCCAGCAGCTTGTTACCCGGGACATCTAACACTGAAGCTTTCTTT,CASSLLPGTSNTEAFF
-,-,TRBV20-1,TRBJ1-2,TGCAGTGCTAGATATCAGGCGCCCTACACCTTC,CSARYQAPYTF
-,-,TRBV7-2,TRBJ2-5,TGTGCCAGCAGCCCTGCGAGTTTCCAAGAGACCCAGTACTTC,CASSPASFQETQYF
once,TRBD1,TRBV27,TRBJ1-5,TGTGCCAGCAGGGCCGGGACAGGGGTTAGTCAGCCCCAGCATTTT,CASRAGTGVSQPQHF
-,-,TRBV28,TRBJ1-3,TGTGCCAGCAGTTATGGGGACACTGGAAACACCATATATTTT,CASSYGDTGNTIYF
-,TRBD2,TRBV6-6,TRBJ2-7,TGTGCCAGCACCGCGGGGGTCTCCTACGAGCAGTACTTC,CASTAGVSYEQYF
-,TRBD2,TRBV4-2,TRBJ2-1,TGTGCCAGCAGCCTTAGGTGGCGGGAGGGCAGGAATGAGCAGTTCTTC,CASSLRWREGRNEQFF
-,TRBD2,TRBV19,TRBJ2-1,TGTGCCAGTAGCGTAGCGGGGGACAATGAGCAGTTCTTC,CASSVAGDNEQFF
-,TRBD2,TRBV10-3,TRBJ2-1,TGTGCCATCAGTGAAGCGGGGCAGCTAGGGTACAATGAGCAGTTCTTC,CAISEAGQLGYNEQFF
-,-,TRBV19,TRBJ2-1,TGTGCCAGTAGTATCCTCAGCGGCTCCTACAATGAGCAGTTCTTC,CASSILSGSYNEQFF